The rows below give T cell receptor beta chains drawn from one sample of a study of cytomegalovirus exposure and HLA in healthy donors. Assay: immunoSEQ multiplex PCR; the TCRdb copy retains only in-frame clones and omits some. The table shows about 56,000 clones, with more than 90% occurring only once. The sample was PBMCs. The receptor set was obtained from a man between 18 and 29 years old in good health and CMV-seronegative. CDR3s include the opening cysteine and the closing phenylalanine or tryptophan. The D gene is left open where the match is weak. The size field is filled for only some rows; it gives once, few, many or a size class.

cdr3_aa | cdr3_nt | d_call | clone_size | j_call | v_call
CASSVTGTRNTEAFF | TGTGCCAGCAGCGTGACAGGGACAAGAAACACTGAAGCTTTCTTT | TRBD1 | . | TRBJ1-1 | TRBV9
CASSEGLAGVGDTQYF | TGTGCCAGCAGCGAGGGACTAGCGGGAGTAGGAGATACGCAGTATTTT | TRBD2 | . | TRBJ2-3 | TRBV7-2
CASSGTSGGDTQYF | TGTGCCAGTAGTGGAACTAGCGGAGGAGATACGCAGTATTTT | TRBD2 | once | TRBJ2-3 | TRBV19
CASSLRPANYGYTF | TGTGCCAGCAGTTTGAGGCCAGCTAACTATGGCTACACCTTC | . | . | TRBJ1-2 | TRBV27
CASSTQTWETYYGYTF | TGTGCCAGCAGCACCCAGACTTGGGAGACGTACTATGGCTACACCTTC | . | . | TRBJ1-2 | TRBV14
CASSFETSGENEQFF | TGTGCCAGCAGTTTTGAGACTAGCGGGGAGAATGAGCAGTTCTTC | TRBD2 | . | TRBJ2-1 | TRBV27
CASSAETYEQYF | TGTGCCAGCAGCGCGGAGACCTACGAGCAGTACTTC | . | . | TRBJ2-7 | TRBV7-9
CASSARERIYGYTF | TGTGCCAGCAGCGCCCGGGAACGGATATATGGCTACACCTTC | . | . | TRBJ1-2 | TRBV5-6
CASSQEGLAGADNEQFF | TGTGCCAGCAGCCAAGAGGGACTAGCGGGAGCCGACAATGAGCAGTTCTTC | TRBD2 | once | TRBJ2-1 | TRBV14
CASSLGQGAYNEQFF | TGTGCCAGCAGCTTGGGACAGGGGGCCTACAATGAGCAGTTCTTC | TRBD1 | . | TRBJ2-1 | TRBV5-6
CSVAKREQPEQYF | TGCAGCGTTGCGAAGCGGGAGCAGCCCGAGCAGTACTTC | TRBD2 | . | TRBJ2-7 | TRBV29-1
CASSYDRAKNIQYF | TGTGCCAGCAGCTATGACAGGGCCAAAAACATTCAGTACTTC | . | once | TRBJ2-4 | TRBV5-6
CASSLDSRDSTQYF | TGTGCCAGCAGCTTAGATAGCCGGGACTCGACGCAGTATTTT | . | once | TRBJ2-3 | TRBV11-2
CASSQALAGGTDTQYF | TGTGCCAGCAGCCAAGCCCTAGCGGGAGGCACAGATACGCAGTATTTT | TRBD2 | . | TRBJ2-3 | TRBV4-2
CASSLFGGRDGETQYF | TGTGCCAGCAGTTTATTTGGCGGGAGGGATGGGGAGACCCAGTACTTC | TRBD2 | . | TRBJ2-5 | TRBV28
CASSLITSGGYNEQFF | TGTGCCAGCAGTTTGATTACCAGCGGGGGATACAATGAGCAGTTCTTC | TRBD2 | few | TRBJ2-1 | TRBV28
CASSPSSRTGEGSEKLFF | TGCGCCAGCAGCCCGTCTTCAAGAACGGGGGAGGGGAGTGAAAAACTGTTTTTT | . | . | TRBJ1-4 | TRBV4-3
CASMAREVEKLFF | TGTGCCAGCATGGCCCGTGAGGTTGAAAAACTGTTTTTT | . | . | TRBJ1-4 | TRBV6-1
CATSMDRKETQYF | TGTGCCACCAGCATGGACAGAAAAGAGACCCAGTACTTC | . | . | TRBJ2-5 | TRBV15
CASSPGTSGPAAYF | TGTGCCAGCTCACCCGGGACTAGCGGGCCAGCCGCGTACTTC | TRBD2 | once | TRBJ2-7 | TRBV18
CASKLCRGQETQYF | TGTGCCAGTAAGCTGTGCAGGGGGCAAGAGACCCAGTACTTC | TRBD1 | . | TRBJ2-5 | TRBV19
CASSPEAGLGETQYF | TGTGCCAGCAGCCCCGAGGCAGGGTTGGGGGAGACCCAGTACTTC | . | . | TRBJ2-5 | TRBV7-9
CASSQDWSTGATDTQYF | TGTGCCAGCAGCCAAGATTGGAGTACAGGGGCCACAGATACGCAGTATTTT | TRBD1 | . | TRBJ2-3 | TRBV4-2
CASSPPGGTSGSYEQYF | TGTGCCAGCAGCCCCCCCGGCGGTACTAGCGGGTCCTACGAGCAGTACTTC | TRBD2 | . | TRBJ2-7 | TRBV7-8
CASSPLGQGVNEQYF | TGTGCCAGCAGCCCGTTGGGACAGGGGGTTAACGAGCAGTACTTC | TRBD1 | . | TRBJ2-7 | TRBV7-9
CASSRRQQETQYF | TGCGCCAGCAGCCGCCGACAGCAAGAGACCCAGTACTTC | . | . | TRBJ2-5 | TRBV4-3
CASSLGRQGAKGQPQHF | TGTGCCAGCAGCTTAGGAAGACAGGGGGCGAAGGGCCAGCCCCAGCATTTT | TRBD1 | . | TRBJ1-5 | TRBV7-8
CASTRYREQETQYF | TGTGCCAGCACCCGATACAGGGAGCAAGAGACCCAGTACTTC | . | . | TRBJ2-5 | TRBV13
CASSSKTGLAGVGRTDTQYF | TGTGCCAGCAGTTCGAAAACGGGACTAGCGGGAGTGGGTAGGACAGATACGCAGTATTTT | TRBD2 | . | TRBJ2-3 | TRBV28
CASSLLGTGSSYEQYF | TGTGCCAGCAGCTTGTTGGGGACAGGGTCCTCCTACGAGCAGTACTTC | TRBD1 | . | TRBJ2-7 | TRBV5-4
CASSQLGRGFSYEQYF | TGTGCCAGCAGCCAATTAGGCAGGGGGTTCTCCTACGAGCAGTACTTC | TRBD1 | . | TRBJ2-7 | TRBV14
CASSLEGLKSDTQYF | TGTGCCAGCAGCTTAGAGGGACTAAAATCAGATACGCAGTATTTT | TRBD2 | . | TRBJ2-3 | TRBV7-8
CASSPGLASKDLTDTQYF | TGTGCCAGCAGTCCGGGACTAGCGTCGAAAGACCTCACAGATACGCAGTATTTT | TRBD2 | once | TRBJ2-3 | TRBV28
CASSLADEQYF | TGTGCCAGCAGCTTAGCGGACGAGCAGTACTTC | . | . | TRBJ2-7 | TRBV13
CASSSRRGNEQFF | TGTGCCAGCAGCTCCCGCAGGGGTAATGAGCAGTTCTTC | . | . | TRBJ2-1 | TRBV11-3
CASSPKGQGGVWAEEYTEAFF | TGCGCCAGCAGCCCGAAGGGACAGGGCGGAGTGTGGGCCGAGGAGTACACTGAAGCTTTCTTT | TRBD1 | . | TRBJ1-1 | TRBV5-1
CASSFSGATRHTQYF | TGTGCCAGCAGCTTTAGCGGCGCCACAAGACATACGCAGTATTTT | . | . | TRBJ2-3 | TRBV7-2
CASSHLLSGGGGNTGELFF | TGTGCCAGCAGCCACCTCCTGTCGGGGGGGGGTGGTAACACCGGGGAGCTGTTTTTT | TRBD2 | . | TRBJ2-2 | TRBV5-4
CASGGPASGSIGQYF | TGTGCCAGTGGGGGGCCGGCTAGCGGGAGTATTGGGCAGTACTTC | TRBD2 | . | TRBJ2-7 | TRBV25-1
CASSIKTQNTEAFF | TGTGCCAGCAGTATTAAGACACAGAACACTGAAGCTTTCTTT | . | . | TRBJ1-1 | TRBV14
CASSSTRADSTYEQYF | TGTGCCAGCAGCTCGACTCGCGCCGATTCAACCTACGAGCAGTACTTC | . | . | TRBJ2-7 | TRBV7-9
CASSTDDRGGGYTF | TGCGCCAGCAGCACGGACGACAGGGGAGGAGGCTACACCTTC | TRBD1 | few | TRBJ1-2 | TRBV5-1
CASSLGPGESYEQYF | TGTGCCAGCAGCTTAGGGCCGGGGGAATCCTACGAGCAGTACTTC | . | . | TRBJ2-7 | TRBV7-2
CASNGGNRNEQFF | TGCGCCAGCAATGGGGGGAATAGAAATGAGCAGTTCTTC | . | . | TRBJ2-1 | TRBV10-1
CASSQDSGGGRSTDTQYF | TGTGCCAGCAGCCAAGATTCGGGGGGAGGGCGTAGCACAGATACGCAGTATTTT | TRBD2 | . | TRBJ2-3 | TRBV4-2
CASSPAGTLSEKLFF | TGTGCCAGCAGCCCCGCCGGGACTTTGAGTGAAAAACTGTTTTTT | . | . | TRBJ1-4 | TRBV7-9
CASSPGVPYEQYF | TGTGCCAGCAGCCCCGGGGTCCCCTACGAGCAGTACTTC | . | . | TRBJ2-7 | TRBV7-9
CASSLRQGNTGELFF | TGCGCCAGCAGCCTGAGACAGGGGAACACCGGGGAGCTGTTTTTT | TRBD1 | . | TRBJ2-2 | TRBV4-1
CASREPGVYGYTF | TGTGCCAGCAGGGAACCAGGGGTCTATGGCTACACCTTC | . | . | TRBJ1-2 | TRBV2
CASRLTGNYGYTF | TGTGCCAGCAGACTCACAGGAAACTATGGCTACACCTTC | . | . | TRBJ1-2 | TRBV28
CATSPRRQITYEQYF | TGTGCCACCAGCCCACGCCGACAGATAACCTACGAGCAGTACTTC | . | . | TRBJ2-7 | TRBV15
CASSPAGGLAYEQYF | TGTGCCAGCAGCCCCGCGGGGGGGTTAGCTTACGAGCAGTACTTC | TRBD2 | . | TRBJ2-7 | TRBV11-2
CASSQLAGHYEQYF | TGTGCCAGCAGCCAACTAGCGGGACACTACGAGCAGTACTTC | TRBD2 | . | TRBJ2-7 | TRBV4-2
CASSLSGSSYNEQFF | TGTGCCAGCAGTTTATCAGGGAGCTCCTACAATGAGCAGTTCTTC | . | . | TRBJ2-1 | TRBV27
CASTLSLGGGRFF | TGTGCCAGCACCCTCTCCCTAGGGGGGGGACGGTTCTTC | . | . | TRBJ2-1 | TRBV6-1